A selection of T cell receptor beta chains follows, all from one sample in a study of blood T cell repertoires in COVID-19. Data came from immunoSEQ multiplex PCR; TCRdb stores just in-frame clones and leaves some out. The sample lists under 250,000 clones, 70% to 90% occurring once. Material: PBMCs or T cells enriched from blood (not recorded which). These TCRs come from a man aged 25-45 years who had recovered from COVID-19. The CDR3 runs from the conserved cysteine through the conserved F or W. D genes are given only for firm matches. The size of a clone is reported for some rows only, either as once, few or many, or as a class for expanded clones.

cdr3_aa cdr3_nt v_call cdr3_length d_call clone_size j_call
CASSTRGDSTDTQYF TGTGCCAGCAGCACTCGGGGGGATAGCACAGATACGCAGTATTTT TRBV5-4 15 TRBD2 . TRBJ2-3
CASSSKVPGTGKYNEQFF TGTGCCAGCAGTTCTAAGGTTCCCGGGACAGGAAAATACAATGAGCAGTTCTTC TRBV27 18 TRBD1 . TRBJ2-1
CAWSVTDYYEQYF TGTGCCTGGAGTGTGACAGATTACTACGAGCAGTACTTC TRBV30 13 . . TRBJ2-7
CAWSDRTEAFF TGTGCCTGGAGTGACAGGACTGAAGCTTTCTTT TRBV30 11 . . TRBJ1-1
CASSSGFYGYTF TGTGCCAGCAGCTCAGGGTTCTATGGCTACACCTTC TRBV28 12 . . TRBJ1-2
CASRTPGTGGDGYTF TGTGCCAGCAGAACACCCGGGACAGGGGGGGATGGCTACACCTTC TRBV6-6 15 TRBD1 . TRBJ1-2
CASSWGQGRGNTEAFF TGTGCCAGCAGTTGGGGACAGGGGAGGGGGAACACTGAAGCTTTCTTT TRBV6-5 16 TRBD1 . TRBJ1-1
CASSANFLLASYYNEQFF TGTGCCAGCAGCGCAAACTTCCTACTAGCCAGCTATTACAATGAGCAGTTCTTC TRBV9 18 . . TRBJ2-1
CASSYSVGIGTEAFF TGTGCCAGCAGTTACTCGGTCGGGATCGGCACTGAAGCTTTCTTT TRBV6-5 15 . few TRBJ1-1
CASSPMGQSPTNEKLFF TGTGCCAGCTCACCGATGGGACAGAGCCCAACTAATGAAAAACTGTTTTTT TRBV18 17 TRBD1 . TRBJ1-4
CAWGGLAGYNEQFF TGTGCCTGGGGGGGACTAGCGGGGTACAATGAGCAGTTCTTC TRBV30 14 TRBD2 . TRBJ2-1